The source of this T cell receptor beta chain is a study of beta chain features in type 1 diabetes. Findings and caveats of the study: Insertions at VDJ junctions were less frequent in type 1 diabetes patients. These patients also deleted more nucleotides at the same junctions.

The CDR3 extends over 13 amino acids. V was cut by 4 bases and J by 5 bases, with 12 bases left in between. Expressed TCRB transcripts were sequenced after all isolated RNA was converted to cDNA. Method: immunoSEQ multiplex PCR; TCRdb's copy keeps in-frame clones and lacks some. The sample shows about 900,000 clones, 17% of them seen only once. A sort by CD45RO/CCR7/CD25/CD127/CD95/CD27 yielded CD4+ naive, central memory, regulatory and stem cell-like memory cells. Post-sort purity exceeded 95% for all sorted populations. As regards this clone: Its antigen remains unidentified.

This receptor was identified in a young woman in good health. Sequenced sample: naive CD4+ T cells from blood. The J gene is TRBJ2-7, the V gene TRBV23-1; D may be TRBD1 (6 bases). TRBV23-1 has ORF status, its function being uncertain. CDR3 sequence: CASSLSGVHEQYF. The CDR3 nucleotides are TGCGCCAGCAGTCTATCAGGGGTACACGAGCAGTACTTC.